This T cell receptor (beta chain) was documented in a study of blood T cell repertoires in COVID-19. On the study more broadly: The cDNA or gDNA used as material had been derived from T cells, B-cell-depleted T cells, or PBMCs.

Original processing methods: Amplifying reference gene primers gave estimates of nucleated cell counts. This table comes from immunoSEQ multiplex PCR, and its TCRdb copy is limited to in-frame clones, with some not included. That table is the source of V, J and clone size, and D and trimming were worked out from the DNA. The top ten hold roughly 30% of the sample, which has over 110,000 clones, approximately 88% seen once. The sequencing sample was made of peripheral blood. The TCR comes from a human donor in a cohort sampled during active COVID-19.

As DNA, the CDR3 is TGCGCCAGCAGCTTGGGCGGGGGGCCGAACACCGGGGAGCTGTTTTTT. As protein: CASSLGGGPNTGELFF. V usage is TRBV5-1 and J usage is TRBJ2-2, with 8 bases lining up with TRBD2. This CDR3 is 16 amino acids long. Germline loops: CDR1 SGHRS, CDR2 YFSETQ. Trimming removed 0 bases from V and 0 bases from J; junction bases left unmatched: 1. The full variable domain, rest sourced from reference TRBV5-1 and TRBJ2-2, is KAGVTQTPRYLIKTRGQQVTLSCSPISGHRSVSWYQQTPGQGLQFLFEYFSETQRNKGNFPGRFSGRQFSNSRSEMNVSTLELGDSALYLCASSLGGGPNTGELFFGEGSRLTVL.